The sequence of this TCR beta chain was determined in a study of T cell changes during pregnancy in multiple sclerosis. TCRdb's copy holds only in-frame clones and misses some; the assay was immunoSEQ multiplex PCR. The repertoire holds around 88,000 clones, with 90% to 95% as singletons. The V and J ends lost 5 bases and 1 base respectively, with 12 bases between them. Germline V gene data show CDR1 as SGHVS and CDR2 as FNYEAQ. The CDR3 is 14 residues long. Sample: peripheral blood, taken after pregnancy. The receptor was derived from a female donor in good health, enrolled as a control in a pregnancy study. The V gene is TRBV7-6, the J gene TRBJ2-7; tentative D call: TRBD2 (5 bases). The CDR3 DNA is TGTGCCAGCAGCGGCCGGGGAGAGTCCTACGAGCAGTACTTC. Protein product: CASSGRGESYEQYF.